This TCR beta chain stems from a study of cytomegalovirus exposure and HLA in healthy donors (dated by TCRdb to about 2017). Study-level background: An earlier analysis of several hundred of the donors reported more than 250 Gb of sequence data and approximately 110 million unique TCR beta sequences from 150 million to 200 million T cells. Roughly 300 gigabases of sequencing data and around 80 million unique TCR sequences made up an early release that covered under 750 HLA-typed donors. Of the roughly 400 genotyped donors, roughly 76% were placed in the genetic ancestry cluster associated with self-reported Caucasian donors. The study was designed to test whether signatures of past pathogen exposure could be identified by cataloging public T cell receptors. The T cell repertoires of about 700 subjects were profiled by immunosequencing and related to cytomegalovirus serostatus. Along with the approximately 650-subject first cohort, a separate validation cohort of over a hundred different subjects was used. To predict cytomegalovirus infection status, the study brought together high-throughput TCR immunosequencing, statistical association of individual TCRs with disease status, and machine learning. In a later analysis, previously published TCR beta repertoires from some 640 donors were re-analyzed and high-resolution HLA genotyping was added so that TCR occurrence patterns could be studied. Rather than using new phenotypic data, the later analysis identified candidate immune exposures from TCR beta sequences and from how often those sequences occurred across donors. An earlier analysis of several hundred of the donors used high-throughput TCR beta sequencing to judge whether each TCR beta V gene segment behaved as functional or pseudogenic. Donor age, sex, ethnicity and CMV serostatus were collected together with the repertoire data. A later genetic analysis used genome-wide SNP genotypes for about 65% of the roughly 670 donors, treating that subset as a discovery cohort. Every repertoire in the discovery cohort had been generated on one and the same sequencing platform. HLA typing included class I and class II loci at four-digit resolution. The number of typed donors differed by locus: about 620-640 for A, B, C, DRB1 and DQB1; 522 for DQA1; approximately 610 for DPA1; and roughly 470 for DPB1. A handful of DR-DQ haplotypes were handled as single units for association and clustering because linkage in the cohort was strong. Among some 400 genotyped donors of the cohort, an average of about 240,000 unique TCR beta nucleotide sequences was sequenced per donor, of which about 18% were non-productive. What the study reported, not specific to this receptor: The authors suggested that the approach could potentially be extended to other disease states and immunological phenotypes. The study gave a list of 150 to 200 TCR beta chains associated with cytomegalovirus. A further reported finding was that TCR beta sequences accurately predicted the HLA-A and HLA-B alleles for most subjects in the first cohort. In a later genetic analysis, fewer N-insertions in productive TCRs were reported among donors in an Asian-associated ancestry cluster than the approximately 670-donor mean. Most CMV-associated TCR beta chains appeared to be HLA-restricted in a later analysis, and the HLA associations seemed to be driven largely by CMV exposure. Linkage disequilibrium might explain the correlated functional status among segregating V segments, but an unknown experimental factor could not be ruled out. A later analysis found that TCR association rates varied across HLA loci, with DRB1 alleles showing the most associated TCRs and HLA-C alleles the fewest. A later analysis reported that several top co-occurrence clusters appeared linked to parvovirus B19, influenza, CMV and Epstein-Barr virus. Because the 87-base-pair reads could not distinguish some IMGT-functional V segments, including TRBV6-2 and TRBV6-3, those segments were excluded. Because HLA typing was unavailable for some donors at each locus, only the typed subset was used in association tests. A group of highly shared sequence variants was considered likely to be a technical artifact of the sequencing pipeline. A later analysis found that HLA-associated TCR beta chains were more clonally expanded and had lower generation probabilities than equally common non-associated chains. At a false discovery rate of 0.05, a later analysis linked approximately 18,000 TCR beta sequences to specific HLA alleles. Immune exposure information for the cohort was limited to CMV serostatus. The presence/absence analyses assumed that sequencing depth was roughly uniform across donors, and that assumption may not be true. This cohort had only TCR beta chains sequenced, and the lack of alpha or paired-chain data limited which features could be detected. Broadly in line with IMGT annotations, most TCR beta V segments showed up in productive rearrangements about 87% or about 30% of the time in an earlier analysis of several hundred of the donors. In vitro tests confirmed that three of the cytomegalovirus-associated TCR beta chains recognize cytomegalovirus antigens. The classifier was reported to diagnose cytomegalovirus status with high specificity and sensitivity in both the original and validation cohorts. When HLA alleles, especially DR and DQ, strongly co-occurred, TCR associations were difficult to assign to individual alleles. While some public TCRs were present in many individuals, most TCR sequences turned up only very rarely across donors. The earlier analysis of approximately 590 of the donors excluded over 15 rarely observed V segments, including chromosome 9 orphons, because counts were too low. V-gene and J-gene trimming of TCR beta chains was associated with a missense DCLRE1C variant in a later genetic analysis, and the association was replicated in an independent cohort.

In regard to this clone: No cognate antigen has been identified for it. There are no base qualities to consult, and no much larger clone falls within one base.

CDR1 and CDR2 (SGDLS, YYNGEE) derive from the germline V gene. The CDR3, from cysteine to phenylalanine, totals 15 residues. Only the CDR3 portion is preserved as DNA: 45 bases, with reading frame beginning at the first base. V lost 3 bases and J lost 0 bases; the stretch between them is 11 bases long. The cohort was made up of 666 healthy bone marrow donors. Cohort members were all nominally healthy when sampled, although unrecorded immune exposures were likely present. The donor was CMV seronegative and was included in the group of over 300 seronegative cohort members. Each donor provided a peripheral blood sample, and peripheral blood mononuclear cells were used for TCR beta sequencing. Genomic DNA was extracted from the blood cell samples with the Qiagen DNeasy Blood Extraction Kit. Libraries were built with the immunoSEQ multiplex PCR assay. For the multiplex PCR, a mixture combining 60 forward primers for TCR Vbeta segments and 13 reverse primers for TCR Jbeta segments was used. The CDR3 region of rearranged TCR beta genes was amplified from genomic DNA by a multiplex PCR assay. On the Illumina HiSeq System, the amplified TCR beta libraries were sequenced as 87-base-pair reads. The published analysis was carried out like this. A later analysis tallied 80 million to 95 million unique TCR beta chains across the 550 to 850 repertoires, and some 10 million of those chains were shared by two or more donors. To remove PCR and sequencing errors, raw reads were error-corrected and collapsed into unique sequences using a nearest-neighbor algorithm that merged closely related sequences. Alignment of CDR3 sequences to IMGT reference sequences was used to assign V, D and J gene segments. Each retained sequence needed at least a six-nucleotide match to both a V gene segment and a J gene segment. Rearrangements were called productive when the CDR3 lacked stop codons and stayed in frame with V and J; all others were non-productive. CDR3 was defined according to IMGT convention as the region running from the second conserved V-encoded cysteine to the conserved J-encoded phenylalanine. In an earlier analysis of around 540 of the donors, sequences lacking an unambiguous match to a single V gene segment were excluded. In an earlier analysis of some 590 of the donors, a V segment was called functional when productive rearrangements were above 56.7%, and segregating when the standard deviation between donors exceeded 5%. To diagnose cytomegalovirus status from the catalog of TCR beta chain sequences, a statistical classification framework was built. V and J gene assignment, in a later analysis, came from comparing TCR nucleotide sequences with IMGT/GENE-DB human TR gene sequences. Using the TCRdist pipeline, a later analysis assigned CDR3 sequences along with most-parsimonious VDJ recombination scenarios. In a later analysis, every TCR beta chain was defined by the combination of its CDR3 amino acid sequence and its V-gene family, and reads without a unique V-gene family were dropped. A later analysis removed over 500 highly shared, low-generation-probability nucleotide sequences to deal with suspected cross-contamination and a sequencing artifact. For each public chain, a later analysis derived a clonal expansion index from normalized ranks of inferred template counts within each repertoire. In a later analysis, generation probabilities were computed using a VDJ recombination model fitted to out-of-frame rearrangements, and the results were checked against IGoR. In a later analysis, TCR-TCR, TCR-HLA and TCR-CMV co-occurrence was scored with hypergeometric tests, and a repertoire-size bias correction was applied to TCR pairs. In a later analysis, false discovery rates were estimated by permuting HLA or CMV assignments 20 times. In a later analysis, co-occurring TCRs were grouped using DBSCAN, and TCRdist sequence similarity was added for clustering within HLA-allele-positive subsets. Repertoires with fewer than 30,000 or more than 120,000 public chains were left out of co-occurrence clustering, as were four to six repertoires with anomalous nucleotide sharing. Entries here come from immuneACCESS through TCRdb and include only in-frame sequences with V and J called. Some clones fail to appear in such tables; in the studies checked, an unresolved V gene covers under half of the shortfall, and the cause of the remainder is unknown. The DNA gave D and trimming, while V, J and clone size come from that table. The sample has over 150,000 clones on record, around 77% of them singletons. The top ten hold 2.5% to 3.5% of the sample.

The rearrangement joined TRBV9 to TRBJ2-3, with TRBD2 perhaps the D gene, on 5 matching bases. The sequence derives from a young woman in good health and CMV-seronegative. The sample comprised PBMCs. The CDR3 reads as follows: CASSADYLSTDTQYF. The nucleotides read TGTGCCAGCAGCGCCGACTACCTTAGCACAGATACGCAGTATTTT.